Below, 5 T cell receptor beta chains from the same sample are listed, as sequenced in a study of T cells after yellow fever vaccination (dated by TCRdb to between 2018 and 2020). The sample's treatment or condition label, in plain terms: live attenuated yellow fever vaccine strain. Library generation was performed with 5' RACE. This sample was sequenced with an Illumina HiSeq 2500. Using fastp trimming at Q25 and MiXCR clonotype assembly, TCRdb reanalyzed the public sequencing data and kept in-frame beta chains. Merged by CDR3 protein, the rows form single entries marked with the most common genes and DNA. This sample has 250,000 or so distinct CDR3 sequences in its table, and 6.9% of those were observed once. The ten largest clones capture over 0.65% of the sample. The specimen comprised CD4+ T cells sorted from PBMCs, sampled 15 days after the yellow fever booster vaccination. The receptors originated from a man aged 30 to 39 who received the YFV17D yellow fever vaccine.

The J gene is TRBJ1-1, the V gene TRBV11-2; D gene unclear. In germline, CDR1 is SGHAT, CDR2 FQNNGV. Trimming took off 1 base at V and 4 bases at J, with 10 bases between the two ends. The CDR3 runs 14 residues. Here the CDR3 reads CASSLGVRGTEAFF. The CDR3 DNA reads TGTGCCAGCAGCTTAGGGGTACGGGGCACTGAAGCTTTCTTT.

The V gene is TRBV10-3, the J gene TRBJ1-2, with TRBD1 matching over 7 bases. The CDR3 is made up of 14 amino acids. CDR1 and CDR2 (germline): ENHRY, SYGVKD. Trimming took 5 bases from V and 2 from J; bases not matched to a gene: 5. The chain's CDR3 is CAISQTGKNYGYTF. The CDR3 bases are TGTGCCATCAGTCAGACAGGGAAAAACTATGGCTACACCTTC.

This clonotype was counted many times. V gene TRBV5-6 combines with J gene TRBJ1-1; TRBD1 might be the D (6 bases). The germline V gene has CDR1 SGHDT and CDR2 YYEEEE. CDR3 length equals 16 residues. V was clipped by 4 bases and J by 0 bases, with 16 bases between them. Here the CDR3 reads CASSPLGHLMNTEAFF. CDR3 DNA: TGTGCCAGCAGCCCGCTGGGACACCTAATGAACACTGAAGCTTTCTTT.

This clonotype was recorded a few times. The CDR3 DNA follows: TGTGCCAGTAGTATAGTAGGAGGAAAAGAGACCCAGTACTTC. Protein: CASSIVGGKETQYF. V usage is TRBV19 and J usage is TRBJ2-5; D might be TRBD2 (5 bases). The germline V gene has CDR1 LNHDA and CDR2 SQIVND (reference sequence). The CDR3 is 14 residues long. Trimming pared 1 base from V and 3 bases from J, leaving 9 bases between.

V and J are TRBV24-1 and TRBJ2-1, with 7 nucleotides matching TRBD2. The trim removed 3 bases at V and 8 bases at J, leaving 3 bases unmatched. Germline V gene data show CDR1 as KGHDR and CDR2 as SFDVKD. The CDR3 is 13 amino acids. Here the CDR3 DNA reads TGTGCCACCAGTGATGGCGGGAGACATGAGCAGTTCTTC. As protein: CATSDGGRHEQFF.